A single sample is the source of the 17 T cell receptor beta chains below, sequenced in a study of blood T cell repertoires in COVID-19. Repertoires were generated with immunoSEQ multiplex PCR, while TCRdb's copy carries only in-frame clones and drops some. The top ten clones hold about 20% of a sample with about 200,000 clones, roughly 84% of them seen once. Input material: peripheral blood. Source of these receptors: a human donor in a cohort sampled during active COVID-19.

This clone came up a few times. V is TRBV6-1 and J is TRBJ1-6; no firm D call. CDR1 is MNHNS and CDR2 is SASEGT in the germline V gene. Between the trimmed V and J ends, which lost 3 bases and 8 bases, there was a span of 11 bases. This CDR3 is built from 14 residues. Written as DNA, the CDR3 is TGTGCCAGCAGTGAGGCGGCCGGTTATTCACCCCTCCACTTT. It translates to CASSEAAGYSPLHF.

V usage is TRBV5-5 and J usage is TRBJ1-6; no clear D gene. The CDR3 runs 19 residues. CDR1 is SGHKS and CDR2 is YYEKEE in the germline V gene (reference sequence). V was trimmed by 0 bases and J by 6 bases, leaving 22 bases between them. This chain's CDR3 is CASSLGGGLASISNSPLHF. The CDR3 DNA reads as TGTGCCAGCAGCTTGGGCGGCGGTTTGGCGAGTATATCTAATTCACCCCTCCACTTT.

This clone appeared once. V usage is TRBV7-3 and J usage is TRBJ2-2; 9 bases fit TRBD1. The CDR3 covers 16 residues. From germline, CDR1 is SGHTA and CDR2 FQGTGA. The trim removed 5 bases at V and 7 bases at J, leaving 11 bases unmatched. The CDR3 region has the DNA TGTGCCAGCAGCCTCGTGGGGACAGGGAATGTCGGGGAGCTGTTTTTT. Its protein product is CASSLVGTGNVGELFF. The complete variable domain, with remaining parts taken from reference TRBV7-3 and TRBJ2-2, reads GAGVSQTPSNKVTEKGKYVELRCDPISGHTALYWYRQSLGQGPEFLIYFQGTGAADDSGLPNDRFFAVRPEGSVSTLKIQRTERGDSAVYLCASSLVGTGNVGELFFGEGSRLTVL.

V is TRBV11-2 and J is TRBJ2-2; TRBD2 might be the D (5 bases). This CDR3 contains 14 residues. V was cut by 0 bases and J by 9 bases, with 11 bases left in between. Germline V lookup: CDR1 SGHAT, CDR2 FQNNGV. CDR3 in amino acids: CASSLERVPRELFF. As DNA, the CDR3 is TGTGCCAGCAGCTTAGAGCGGGTTCCGAGGGAGCTGTTTTTT.

The CDR3 DNA reads as TGCGCCAGCAGCTTAACAGGATATGGTGAAAAACTGTTTTTT. Its translation: CASSLTGYGEKLFF. V usage is TRBV5-1 and J usage is TRBJ1-4; D is possibly TRBD1 (5 bases). V lost 2 bases to trimming and J lost 7 bases, with 12 bases between them. Germline CDR1 SGHRS, CDR2 YFSETQ. The CDR3 sequence is 14 residues long.

This clone was detected a few times. CDR3 in amino acids: CASSTGGGGNTIYF. The CDR3 DNA follows: TGTGCCAGCAGCACCGGGGGGGGCGGAAACACCATATATTTT. The chain uses TRBV5-4 and TRBJ1-3; possibly TRBD1 for D (6 bases). The V end lost 4 bases, the J end lost 4 bases, and 12 bases lay between the germline ends. This CDR3 is 14 amino acids long. Germline CDR1 reads SGHNT; CDR2 reads YYREEE (reference sequence).

V gene TRBV7-9 combines with J gene TRBJ2-5; maybe TRBD2 (5 bases). Trimming pared 0 bases from V and 5 bases from J, leaving 10 bases between. The CDR3 extends over 14 amino acids. Germline V gene sequence: CDR1 SEHNR, CDR2 FQNEAQ (reference sequence). The CDR3 is CASSLAEASETQYF. The CDR3 nucleotides read TGTGCCAGCAGCTTAGCGGAGGCGAGCGAGACCCAGTACTTC.

V and J are TRBV6-5 and TRBJ1-1; maybe TRBD1 (5 bases). Trimming stripped 2 bases from V and 4 bases from J, with 17 bases between. Germline CDR1 MNHEY, CDR2 SVGAGI. This CDR3 comprises 16 residues. The CDR3 bases are TGTGCCAGCAGTTACACCCTTAGTGGGGGGAGCACTGAAGCTTTCTTT. This gives the protein CASSYTLSGGSTEAFF.

J is TRBJ2-1 and V is TRBV11-1; D unresolved. The germline V gene encodes CDR1 SGHAT and CDR2 FQDESV (reference sequence). The CDR3 is made up of 15 amino acids. The V end was cut by 2 bases, the J end by 3 bases, with 11 bases between. CDR3 region: CASSLSRLYYNEQFF. The CDR3 DNA sequence: TGTGCCAGCAGCTTATCACGGTTGTACTACAATGAGCAGTTCTTC.

The J gene is TRBJ1-2, the V gene TRBV5-4, with D maybe TRBD1 (6 bases). Germline V gene lookup returns CDR1 SGHNT and CDR2 YYREEE (reference sequence). The CDR3 extends over 14 amino acids. V was cut by 1 base and J by 5 bases, with 12 bases left in between. For the CDR3, the DNA is TGTGCCAGCAGCTTGTCACAGGGCCCTTATGGCTACACCTTC. Its translation: CASSLSQGPYGYTF.

The V call is TRBV28, the J call TRBJ1-1, with TRBD1 as a possible D gene (6 bases). The CDR3 runs to 15 residues. CDR1 is MDHEN and CDR2 is SYDVKM in the germline V gene. Trimming pared 5 bases from V and 0 bases from J, leaving 13 bases between. CDR3 amino acids: CASSPHDRLNTEAFF. CDR3 nucleotide sequence: TGTGCCAGCAGTCCCCACGACAGGTTGAACACTGAAGCTTTCTTT.

This sequence joins TRBV12-3 or TRBV12-4 and TRBJ1-1, with 7 bases aligning to TRBD1. J gave up 5 bases and V 6 bases, and 6 bases lay outside the gene matches. The CDR3 has 13 residues. CDR3 amino acids: CASSPRGWTEAFF. Here the CDR3 DNA reads TGTGCCAGCAGCCCCAGGGGGTGGACTGAAGCTTTCTTT.

The chain employs TRBV6-1 and TRBJ2-7; D is ambiguous. Trimming pared 2 bases from V and 2 bases from J, leaving 10 bases between. Looked up from germline, CDR1 is MNHNS and CDR2 is SASEGT. This CDR3 spans 14 amino acids. Here the CDR3 reads CASSELRRTYEQYV. The CDR3 region has the DNA TGTGCCAGCAGTGAATTAAGGAGAACCTACGAGCAGTACGTC.

The chain has TRBV2 and TRBJ1-2, with unresolved D. The germline V and J ends were trimmed by 4 bases and 4 bases, with 7 bases remaining between them. The germline CDR1 and CDR2 sequences are SNHLY and FYNNEI. The CDR3 is 12 amino acids. The CDR3 loop is CASSVNTYGYTF. CDR3 DNA sequence: TGTGCCAGCAGTGTAAACACCTATGGCTACACCTTC.

The chain links TRBV11-3 to TRBJ1-6; no clear D gene. CDR1 is SGHNT and CDR2 is YENEEA in the germline V gene. Trimming cost V 3 bases and J 7 bases, with 4 bases left between them. This CDR3 has 12 amino acids. In DNA form, the CDR3 reads TGTGCCAGCAGCTTGACAAATTCACCCCTCCACTTT. It encodes CASSLTNSPLHF.

The V and J genes are TRBV2 and TRBJ1-2; D possibly corresponds to TRBD1 (5 bases). Trimming pared 5 bases from V and 4 bases from J, leaving 14 bases between. In germline, CDR1 is SNHLY, CDR2 FYNNEI. This CDR3 has 14 residues. The CDR3 is CASSTTATGYGYTF. In DNA, the CDR3 is TGTGCCAGCAGTACGACAGCGACTGGCTATGGCTACACCTTC.

This clone was counted a single time. The chain uses TRBV19 and TRBJ1-1; D call uncertain. V dropped 6 bases and J dropped 4 bases, with 18 bases sitting between them. The CDR3 has 15 residues. Germline V gives CDR1 LNHDA, CDR2 SQIVND (reference sequence). The CDR3: CASSYGFRGGTEAFF. The CDR3 region has the DNA TGTGCCAGTAGCTATGGGTTCCGTGGAGGCACTGAAGCTTTCTTT.